This T cell receptor (beta chain) appears in the sequencing data of a study of cytotoxic CD8 clonotypes in ibrutinib-treated CLL. Clones were sequenced by immunoSEQ multiplex PCR, and TCRdb holds only the in-frame ones, with some missing. The repertoire holds some 16,000 clones, with 65% to 70% as singletons. The material was PBMCs, obtained before ibrutinib treatment. This TCR derives from a human donor with chronic lymphocytic leukemia.

The CDR3 DNA sequence: TGTGCCAGCTCAGAGAGAGCAGATACGCAGTATTTT. Residues: CASSERADTQYF. The chain carries TRBV18 and TRBJ2-3, with D uncertain. Germline values: CDR1 KGHSH, CDR2 LQKENI. The V end lost 5 bases, the J end lost 4 bases, and 7 bases lay between the germline ends. The CDR3 has 12 amino acids.